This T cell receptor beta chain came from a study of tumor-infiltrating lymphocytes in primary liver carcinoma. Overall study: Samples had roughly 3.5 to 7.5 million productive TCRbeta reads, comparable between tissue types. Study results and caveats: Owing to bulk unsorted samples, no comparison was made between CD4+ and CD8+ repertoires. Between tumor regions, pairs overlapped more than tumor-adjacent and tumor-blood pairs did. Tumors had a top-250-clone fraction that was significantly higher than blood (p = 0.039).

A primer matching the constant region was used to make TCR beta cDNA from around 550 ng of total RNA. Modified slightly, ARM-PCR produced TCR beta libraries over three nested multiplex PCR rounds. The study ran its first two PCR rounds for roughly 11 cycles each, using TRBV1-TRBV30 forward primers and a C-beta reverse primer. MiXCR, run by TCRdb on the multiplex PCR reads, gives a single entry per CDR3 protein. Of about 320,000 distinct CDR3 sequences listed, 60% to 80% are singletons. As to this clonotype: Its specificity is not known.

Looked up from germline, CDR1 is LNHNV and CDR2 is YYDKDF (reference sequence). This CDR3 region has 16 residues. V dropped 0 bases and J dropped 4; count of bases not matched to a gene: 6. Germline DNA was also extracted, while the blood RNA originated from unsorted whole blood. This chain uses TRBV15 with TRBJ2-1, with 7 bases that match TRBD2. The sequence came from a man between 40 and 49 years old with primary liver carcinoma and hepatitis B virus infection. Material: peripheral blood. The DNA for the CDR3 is TGTGCCACCAGCAGAGATCTGGGGGAGGGATACAATGAGCAGTTCTTC. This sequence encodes CATSRDLGEGYNEQFF.